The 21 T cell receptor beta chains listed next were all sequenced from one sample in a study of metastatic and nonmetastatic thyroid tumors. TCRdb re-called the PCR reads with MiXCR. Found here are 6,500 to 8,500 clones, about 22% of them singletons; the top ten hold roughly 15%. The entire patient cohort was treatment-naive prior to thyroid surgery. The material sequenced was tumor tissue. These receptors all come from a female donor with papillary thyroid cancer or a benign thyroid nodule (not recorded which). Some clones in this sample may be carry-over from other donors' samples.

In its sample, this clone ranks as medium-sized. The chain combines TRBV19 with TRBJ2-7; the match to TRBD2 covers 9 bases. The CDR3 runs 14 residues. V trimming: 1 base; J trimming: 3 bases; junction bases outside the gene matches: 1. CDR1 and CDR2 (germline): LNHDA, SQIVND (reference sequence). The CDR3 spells CASSIGLADYEQYF. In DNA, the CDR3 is TGTGCCAGTAGTATAGGACTAGCGGACTACGAGCAGTACTTC.

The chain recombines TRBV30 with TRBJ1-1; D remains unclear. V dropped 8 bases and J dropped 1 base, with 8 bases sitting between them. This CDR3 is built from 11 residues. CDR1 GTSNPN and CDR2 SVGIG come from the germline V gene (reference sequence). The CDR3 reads CAQQENTEAFF. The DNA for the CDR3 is TGTGCCCAGCAGGAGAACACTGAAGCTTTCTTT.

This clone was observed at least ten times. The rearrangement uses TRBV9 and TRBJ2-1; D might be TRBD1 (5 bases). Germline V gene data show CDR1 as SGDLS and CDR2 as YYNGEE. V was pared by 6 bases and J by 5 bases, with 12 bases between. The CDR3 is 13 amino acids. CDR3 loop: CASTGRTNNEQFF. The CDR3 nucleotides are TGTGCCAGCACAGGCAGGACAAACAATGAGCAGTTCTTC.

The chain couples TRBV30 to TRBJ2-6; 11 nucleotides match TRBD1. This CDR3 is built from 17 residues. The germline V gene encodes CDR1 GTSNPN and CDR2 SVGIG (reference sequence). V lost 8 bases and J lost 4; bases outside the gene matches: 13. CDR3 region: CAHGGGTGGSGANVLTF. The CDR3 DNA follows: TGTGCCCACGGAGGGGGGACAGGGGGATCCGGGGCCAACGTCCTGACTTTC.

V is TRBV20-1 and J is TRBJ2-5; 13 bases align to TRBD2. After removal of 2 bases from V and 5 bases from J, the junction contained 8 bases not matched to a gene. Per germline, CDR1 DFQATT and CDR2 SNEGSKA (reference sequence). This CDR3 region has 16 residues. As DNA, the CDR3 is TGCAGTGCTAGACCACGGGGACTAGCGGGACGGGAGACCCAGTACTTC. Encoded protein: CSARPRGLAGRETQYF.

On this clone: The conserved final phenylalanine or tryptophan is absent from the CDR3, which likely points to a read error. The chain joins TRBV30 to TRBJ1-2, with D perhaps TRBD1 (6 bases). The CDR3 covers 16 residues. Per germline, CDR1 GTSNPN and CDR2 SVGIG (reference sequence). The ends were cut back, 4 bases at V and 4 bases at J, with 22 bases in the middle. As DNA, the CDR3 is TGTGCCTGGACTGGACCGGGGGCGATTCGGTTCTATGGCTACACCCTC. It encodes CAWTGPGAIRFYGYTL.

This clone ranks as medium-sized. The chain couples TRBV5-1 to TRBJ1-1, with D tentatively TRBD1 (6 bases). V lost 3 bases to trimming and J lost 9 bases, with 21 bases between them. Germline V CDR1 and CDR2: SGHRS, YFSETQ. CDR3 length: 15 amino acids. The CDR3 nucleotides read TGCGCCAGCAGCTCTAGCGGGGGGCGAGGTTTTCAAGCTTTCTTT. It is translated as CASSSSGGRGFQAFF.

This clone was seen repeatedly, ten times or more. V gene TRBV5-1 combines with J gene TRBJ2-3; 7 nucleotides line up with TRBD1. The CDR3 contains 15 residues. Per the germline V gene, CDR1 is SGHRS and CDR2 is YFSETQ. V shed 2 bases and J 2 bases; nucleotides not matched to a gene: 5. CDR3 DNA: TGCGCCAGCAGCTTCGGACAGGTGAACACAGATACGCAGTATTTT. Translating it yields CASSFGQVNTDTQYF. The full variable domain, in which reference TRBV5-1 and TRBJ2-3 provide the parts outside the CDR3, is KAGVTQTPRYLIKTRGQQVTLSCSPISGHRSVSWYQQTPGQGLQFLFEYFSETQRNKGNFPGRFSGRQFSNSRSEMNVSTLELGDSALYLCASSFGQVNTDTQYFGPGTRLTVL.

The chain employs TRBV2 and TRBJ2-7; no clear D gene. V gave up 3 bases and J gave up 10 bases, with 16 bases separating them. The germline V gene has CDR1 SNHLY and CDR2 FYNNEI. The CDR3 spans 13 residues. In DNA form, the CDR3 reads TGTGCCAGCAGTGAGGCGATCAGGACCGATCAGTACTTC. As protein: CASSEAIRTDQYF.

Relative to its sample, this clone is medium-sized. This chain's CDR3 is CASSPKGGAEQYF. The CDR3 DNA sequence: TGTGCCAGCAGCCCCAAGGGAGGGGCCGAGCAGTACTTC. V is TRBV7-9 and J is TRBJ2-7; TRBD2 agrees at 7 bases. CDR1 is SEHNR and CDR2 is FQNEAQ in the germline V gene (reference sequence). This CDR3 has 13 amino acids. Trimming removed 5 bases from V and 6 bases from J; junction bases left unmatched: 7.

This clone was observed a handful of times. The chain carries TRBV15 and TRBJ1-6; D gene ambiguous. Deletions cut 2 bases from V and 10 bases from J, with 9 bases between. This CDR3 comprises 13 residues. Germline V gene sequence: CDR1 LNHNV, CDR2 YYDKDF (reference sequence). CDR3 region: CATSRWMHSPLHF. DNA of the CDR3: TGTGCCACCAGCAGATGGATGCACTCACCCCTCCACTTT.

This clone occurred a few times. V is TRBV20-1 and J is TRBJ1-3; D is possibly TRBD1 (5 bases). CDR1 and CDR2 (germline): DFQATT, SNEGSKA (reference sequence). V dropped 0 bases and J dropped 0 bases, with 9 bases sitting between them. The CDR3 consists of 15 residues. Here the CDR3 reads CSARDRGSSGNTIYF. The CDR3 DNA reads TGCAGTGCTAGAGATCGGGGGAGCTCTGGAAACACCATATATTTT.

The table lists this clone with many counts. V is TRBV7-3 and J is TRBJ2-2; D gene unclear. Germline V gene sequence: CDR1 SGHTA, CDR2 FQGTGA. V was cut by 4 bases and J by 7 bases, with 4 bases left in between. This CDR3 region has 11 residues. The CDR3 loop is CASSSGGELFF. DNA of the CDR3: TGTGCCAGCAGCTCCGGCGGGGAGCTGTTTTTT.

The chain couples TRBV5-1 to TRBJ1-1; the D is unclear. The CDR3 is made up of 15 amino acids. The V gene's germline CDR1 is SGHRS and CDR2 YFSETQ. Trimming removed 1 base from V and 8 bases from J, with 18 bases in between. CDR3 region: CASSLSFSVGTEAFF. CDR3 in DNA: TGCGCCAGCAGCTTGTCGTTTTCGGTGGGCACCGAAGCTTTCTTT.

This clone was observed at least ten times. CDR3 sequence reads: CASSYTGGYGYTF. Here the CDR3 DNA reads TGTGCCAGCAGCTATACAGGGGGCTATGGCTACACCTTC. The rearrangement links TRBV7-6 to TRBJ1-2, with 8 bases fitting TRBD1. Unmatched junction bases numbered 2, after V lost 4 bases and J lost 4 bases. Germline V gene data show CDR1 as SGHVS and CDR2 as FNYEAQ. The CDR3 has 13 amino acids.

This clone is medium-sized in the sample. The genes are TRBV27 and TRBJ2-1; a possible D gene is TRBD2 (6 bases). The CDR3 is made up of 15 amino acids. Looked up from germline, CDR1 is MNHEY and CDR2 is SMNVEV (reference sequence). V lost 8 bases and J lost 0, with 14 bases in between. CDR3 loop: CASAPLAASYNEQFF. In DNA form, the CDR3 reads TGTGCCAGCGCGCCATTAGCGGCCTCCTACAATGAGCAGTTCTTC.

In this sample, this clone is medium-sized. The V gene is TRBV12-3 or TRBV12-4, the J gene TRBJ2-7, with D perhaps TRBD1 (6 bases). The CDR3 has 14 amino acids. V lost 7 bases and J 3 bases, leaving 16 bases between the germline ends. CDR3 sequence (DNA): TGTGCCAGCAAGGGGGACGGCGAAGTCTACGAGCAGTACTTC. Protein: CASKGDGEVYEQYF.

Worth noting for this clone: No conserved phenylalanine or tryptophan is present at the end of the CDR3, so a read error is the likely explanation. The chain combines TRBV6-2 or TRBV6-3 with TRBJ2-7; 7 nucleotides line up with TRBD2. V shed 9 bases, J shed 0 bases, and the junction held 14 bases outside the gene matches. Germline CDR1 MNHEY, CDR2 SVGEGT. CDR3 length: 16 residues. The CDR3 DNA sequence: TGTGCCAGGACCCCGACCCGGGGGAGGGCCTCCTACGAGCAGTACATC. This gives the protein CARTPTRGRASYEQYI.

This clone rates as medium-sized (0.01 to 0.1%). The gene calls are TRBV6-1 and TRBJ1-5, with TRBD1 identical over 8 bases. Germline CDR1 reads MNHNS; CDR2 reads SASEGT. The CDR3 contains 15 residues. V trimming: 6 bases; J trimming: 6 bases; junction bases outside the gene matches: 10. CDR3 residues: CASSALTGVGQPQHF. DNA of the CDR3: TGTGCCAGCAGCGCCCTGACAGGGGTGGGTCAGCCCCAGCATTTT.

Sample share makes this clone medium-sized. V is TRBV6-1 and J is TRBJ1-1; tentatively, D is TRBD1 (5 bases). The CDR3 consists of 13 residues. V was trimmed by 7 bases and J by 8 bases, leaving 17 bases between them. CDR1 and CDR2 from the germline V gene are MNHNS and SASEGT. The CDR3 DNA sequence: TGTGCCAGCATCTATGAACCAACAGGAGAAGCTTTCTTT. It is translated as CASIYEPTGEAFF.

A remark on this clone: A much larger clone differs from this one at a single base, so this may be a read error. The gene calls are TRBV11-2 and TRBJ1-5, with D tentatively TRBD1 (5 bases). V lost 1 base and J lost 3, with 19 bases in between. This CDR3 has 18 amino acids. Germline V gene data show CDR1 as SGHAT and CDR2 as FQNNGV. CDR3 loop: CASSLGGCGRGNNQPQHF. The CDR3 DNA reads TGTGCCAGCAGCTTAGGCGGGTGTGGGCGGGGGAACAATCAGCCCCAGCATTTT.